What follows are 23 T cell receptor beta chains derived from one specimen sequenced in a study of shared clonotypes between healthy human individuals. Some clones are missing from TCRdb's copy, which holds only in-frame ones; the method was immunoSEQ multiplex PCR. The repertoire has 2 million to 3 million clones, 80% to 95% of them found once; the top ten carry 0.36%. Input material: naive CD4+ T cells from PBMCs. Subset: CD45RA+ positively selected. The source is a man in his late teens or twenties in good health. Some clones in this sample may be carry-over from other donors' samples.

The V and J genes are TRBV14 and TRBJ2-5; D is perhaps TRBD2 (7 bases). The CDR3 runs to 15 residues. Trimming cost V 0 bases and J 5 bases, with 13 bases left between them. Germline CDR1 and CDR2: SGHDN and FVKESK. The CDR3 coding sequence is TGTGCCAGCAGCCAAGATTGGGAGGGGGACGAGACCCAGTACTTC. It yields the protein CASSQDWEGDETQYF.

The rearrangement links TRBV28 to TRBJ1-1; 10 nucleotides match TRBD1. This CDR3 has 17 amino acids. Germline lookup yields CDR1 MDHEN and CDR2 SYDVKM. Trimming took 4 bases from V and 2 from J; bases not matched to a gene: 10. The DNA of the CDR3 is TGTGCCAGCAGTTCCCGACAGGGGGCGGGTGGAAACACTGAAGCTTTCTTT. Translation: CASSSRQGAGGNTEAFF.

The V and J genes are TRBV30 and TRBJ2-4; no definite D call. The ends were cut back, 1 base at V and 7 bases at J, with 8 bases in the middle. The CDR3 runs to 12 residues. Germline loops: CDR1 GTSNPN, CDR2 SVGIG (reference sequence). DNA for the CDR3: TGTGCCTGGAGTGCAAGTTACAACATTCAGTACTTC. This translates into CAWSASYNIQYF.

This sequence joins TRBV5-8 and TRBJ2-5; no clear D gene. This CDR3 is 15 amino acids long. Germline assignment: CDR1 SGHTS and CDR2 YDEGEE. Trimming pared 2 bases from V and 3 bases from J, leaving 14 bases between. The CDR3 reads CASSLRVSHKETQYF. The CDR3 DNA reads TGTGCCAGCAGCTTACGGGTGTCCCACAAAGAGACCCAGTACTTC.

A single count supports this clone. The chain is built from TRBV19 and TRBJ2-5; D assignment may be TRBD1 or TRBD2 (5 bases each). The CDR3 contains 12 residues. Germline loops: CDR1 LNHDA, CDR2 SQIVND (reference sequence). Trimming cost V 8 bases and J 5 bases, with 12 bases left between them. CDR3 coding DNA: TGTGCCAGTGGGGCCGCGGGTGAGACCCAGTACTTC. This gives the protein CASGAAGETQYF.

The chain couples TRBV2 to TRBJ2-7; 8 positions agree with TRBD1. Germline trimming cut 6 bases from V and 2 bases from J; bases unmatched to any gene: 0. From germline, CDR1 is SNHLY and CDR2 FYNNEI. The CDR3 spans 12 residues. In DNA, the CDR3 is TGTGCCAGCAGGGGACAGGCCTACGAGCAGTACTTC. Its protein product is CASRGQAYEQYF.

The CDR3 loop is CASTQGGRGGYEQYF. The CDR3, as DNA: TGTGCCAGCACCCAGGGAGGCCGTGGGGGGTACGAGCAGTACTTC. V usage is TRBV13 and J usage is TRBJ2-7, with D possibly matching TRBD2 (6 bases). Germline V CDR1 and CDR2: PRHDT, FYEKMQ (reference sequence). This CDR3 region has 15 residues. The V end lost 7 bases, the J end lost 4 bases, and 20 bases lay between the germline ends.

This clone appeared a single time. The chain employs TRBV20-1 and TRBJ2-1; D perhaps matches TRBD2 (6 bases). This CDR3 has 11 amino acids. Germline loops: CDR1 DFQATT, CDR2 SNEGSKA (reference sequence). Trimming removed 5 bases from V and 11 bases from J, with 13 bases in between. In nucleotides, the CDR3 is TGCAGTGCTCCCACGGGAGTCCAGCAGTTCTTC. Translation: CSAPTGVQQFF.

Notes on this clone: This sample includes further DNA sequences coding for the same CDR3. The chain is built from TRBV6-5 and TRBJ1-5; maybe TRBD1 (5 bases). This CDR3 spans 12 amino acids. CDR1 and CDR2 (germline): MNHEY, SVGAGI. Trimming stripped 6 bases from V and 2 bases from J, with 5 bases between. CDR3 sequence: CASRGGNQPQHF. The CDR3 nucleotides read TGTGCCAGCAGAGGGGGCAATCAGCCCCAGCATTTT.

The chain couples TRBV4-2 to TRBJ2-1; D is possibly TRBD1 or TRBD2 (5 bases each). The ends were cut back, 0 bases at V and 9 bases at J, with 24 bases in the middle. CDR1 LGHNA and CDR2 YNFKEQ come from the germline V gene. The CDR3 totals 18 residues. The CDR3 sequence is CASSQDYTVGASRSEQFF. The CDR3 DNA reads as TGTGCCAGCAGCCAAGATTATACCGTCGGGGCTTCTCGTTCTGAGCAGTTCTTC.

The gene calls are TRBV4-1 and TRBJ2-1; D perhaps matches TRBD2 (6 bases). The CDR3 contains 17 residues. Germline V gene sequence: CDR1 MGHRA, CDR2 YSYEKL. With 0 bases removed from V and 0 bases from J, the gap between germline ends came to 12 bases. The CDR3 here is CASSQDPLASSYNEQFF. CDR3 DNA sequence: TGCGCCAGCAGCCAAGATCCCCTAGCGAGCTCCTACAATGAGCAGTTCTTC.

The V gene is TRBV18, the J gene TRBJ1-1; 10 bases match TRBD1. CDR1 and CDR2 from the germline V gene are KGHSH and LQKENI. There are 16 residues in the CDR3. The trim removed 3 bases at V and 4 bases at J, leaving 8 bases unmatched. CDR3 sequence: CASSPQGTGASTEAFF. DNA for the CDR3: TGTGCCAGCTCACCCCAGGGGACAGGGGCGTCCACTGAAGCTTTCTTT.

V gene TRBV6-6 combines with J gene TRBJ2-7, with D possibly matching TRBD2 (6 bases). The CDR3 extends over 16 amino acids. Trimming stripped 4 bases from V and 2 bases from J, with 18 bases between. Germline V CDR1 and CDR2: MNHNY, SVGAGI (reference sequence). As DNA, the CDR3 is TGTGCCAGCAGTTCCGGCCCACGGCGGGGAACCTACGAGCAGTACTTC. Translated: CASSSGPRRGTYEQYF.

This chain connects TRBV7-9 to TRBJ1-2; 7 nucleotides agree with TRBD1. V dropped 0 bases and J dropped 4; count of bases not matched to a gene: 2. CDR3 length equals 14 residues. Germline CDR1 is SEHNR and CDR2 is FQNEAQ (reference sequence). In DNA, the CDR3 is TGTGCCAGCAGCTTAGCGGGACAGCTCTATGGCTACACCTTC. Its translation is CASSLAGQLYGYTF.

The J gene is TRBJ2-1, the V gene TRBV30, with D possibly being TRBD2 (6 bases). The ends were cut back, 0 bases at V and 2 bases at J, with 11 bases in the middle. In germline, CDR1 is GTSNPN, CDR2 SVGIG (reference sequence). CDR3 size: 15 residues. CDR3 protein: CAWSVRPGAYNEQFF. The CDR3 nucleotides read TGTGCCTGGAGTGTAAGGCCGGGGGCCTACAATGAGCAGTTCTTC.

This clone was counted a single time. The V and J genes are TRBV5-1 and TRBJ2-4, with 10 bases matching TRBD1. V lost 4 bases to trimming and J lost 7 bases; unmatched junction nucleotides: 8. CDR1 and CDR2 from the germline V gene are SGHRS and YFSETQ. CDR3 length: 15 amino acids. The CDR3 reads CASSLGQGDVNIQYF. CDR3 in DNA: TGCGCCAGCAGCCTTGGACAGGGGGATGTGAACATTCAGTACTTC.

V gene TRBV7-8 combines with J gene TRBJ1-4; D is unresolved. The V gene lost 0 bases and the J gene lost 0 bases, with 8 bases spanning the gap. The CDR3 has 16 residues. Germline-derived CDR1 and CDR2 are SGHVS and FQNEAQ. The CDR3 nucleotides read TGTGCCAGCAGCTTAGCCAGACGGGCAACTAATGAAAAACTGTTTTTT. This encodes CASSLARRATNEKLFF.

Comment on this clone: The identical CDR3 is also encoded by other nucleotide sequences in the sample. This rearrangement joins TRBV9 to TRBJ1-2, with no clear D. Germline V CDR1 and CDR2: SGDLS, YYNGEE. This CDR3 is 14 amino acids long. Between the trimmed V and J ends, which lost 0 bases and 3 bases, there was a span of 9 bases. The CDR3 DNA sequence: TGTGCCAGCAGCGTAGCCCCCGGAGACTATGGCTACACCTTC. Residues: CASSVAPGDYGYTF.

The sample holds one count of this clone. This sample also contains other DNA sequences that code for the same CDR3. V usage is TRBV7-2 and J usage is TRBJ2-5; D remains ambiguous. CDR1 is SGHTA and CDR2 is FQGNSA in the germline V gene. This CDR3 has 13 residues. V lost 3 bases, J lost 2 bases, and 7 bases lay in between. As DNA, the CDR3 is TGTGCCAGCAGCTTGGAACGGCAAGAGACCCAGTACTTC. Translating gives CASSLERQETQYF.

This chain joins TRBV4-1 and TRBJ2-2; 9 bases map to TRBD2. The CDR3 consists of 16 residues. The trim removed 2 bases at V and 2 bases at J, leaving 3 bases unmatched. Germline V gene sequence: CDR1 MGHRA, CDR2 YSYEKL. The CDR3 is CASSQYSGRNTGELFF. In DNA form, the CDR3 reads TGCGCCAGCAGCCAATATAGCGGGAGAAACACCGGGGAGCTGTTTTTT.

The rearrangement uses TRBV11-2 and TRBJ1-4, with D possibly matching TRBD1 (6 bases). This CDR3 has 14 residues. Germline V gene data show CDR1 as SGHAT and CDR2 as FQNNGV. V lost 3 bases and J lost 8, with 13 bases in between. In nucleotides, the CDR3 is TGTGCCAGCAGCTTTACTCGGGGGACAGAAAAACTGTTTTTT. It is translated as CASSFTRGTEKLFF.

For this clone: Compared with germline, one end of the junction differs, possibly owing to a read error. Other DNA sequences in the same sample also yield this CDR3. The rearrangement uses TRBV4-1 and TRBJ2-5, with D unresolved. This CDR3 is 13 amino acids long. Germline assignment: CDR1 MGHRA and CDR2 YSYEKL. The CDR3 nucleotides read TGTGCCAGCAGCCAAGGGATCGTAGAGACCCAGTACTTC. It is translated as CASSQGIVETQYF.

The rearrangement links TRBV4-3 to TRBJ2-7; perhaps TRBD1 as D (6 bases). The germline gives CDR1 LGHNA, CDR2 YSLEER. The CDR3 extends over 15 amino acids. Trimming took 0 bases from V and 6 from J, leaving 15 bases between them. The CDR3, as DNA: TGCGCCAGCAGCCAAGATGGGCAGGGGCTCCTCGAGCAGTACTTC. The encoded protein is CASSQDGQGLLEQYF.